This entry lists 7 T cell receptor beta chains sequenced from one sample in a study of CD8 T cells in Susac syndrome. Random hexamers were used to reverse transcribe an amount of about 0.5 to 1 ug RNA. Via MiXCR, TCRdb re-called the immunoSEQ multiplex PCR reads, giving one row per CDR3 protein. The table has roughly 80,000 distinct CDR3 sequences, roughly 94% seen once. Sequenced input: CD8+ T cells from PBMCs. These receptors all stem from a human donor in good health.

V is TRBV5-6 and J is TRBJ1-1, with D uncertain. Trimming left V 0 bases short and J 0 bases short, with 6 bases between. CDR1 and CDR2 (germline): SGHDT, YYEEEE. The CDR3 extends over 14 amino acids. CDR3 loop: CASSLAGMNTEAFF. The CDR3 nucleotides read TGTGCCAGCAGCTTGGCCGGTATGAACACTGAAGCTTTCTTT.

The CDR3 spells CASSNPDRTSGANVLTF. The DNA for the CDR3 is TGTGCCAGCAGTAATCCTGATAGGACGTCTGGGGCCAACGTCCTGACTTTC. This chain links TRBV9 with TRBJ2-6; D not resolved. This CDR3 comprises 17 residues. Germline lookup yields CDR1 SGDLS and CDR2 YYNGEE. Trimming took 5 bases from V and 1 from J, leaving 16 bases between them.

The gene calls are TRBV9 and TRBJ2-2; D gene uncertain. This CDR3 has 13 residues. The V gene lost 0 bases and the J gene lost 6 bases, with 6 bases spanning the gap. Germline CDR1 SGDLS, CDR2 YYNGEE. This chain's CDR3 is CASSVVFPGELFF. DNA for the CDR3: TGTGCCAGCAGCGTAGTGTTTCCCGGGGAGCTGTTTTTT.

The rearrangement links TRBV12-3 or TRBV12-4 to TRBJ2-5; D not certain. CDR3 length: 11 residues. V lost 5 bases, J lost 9 bases, and 10 bases lay in between. CDR3 amino acids: CASSAPGSQYF. For the CDR3, the DNA is TGTGCCAGCAGTGCCCCCGGGTCCCAGTACTTC.

V gene TRBV27 combines with J gene TRBJ1-2; D remains ambiguous. Deletions cut 5 bases from V and 4 bases from J, with 17 bases between. The CDR3 spans 15 residues. Germline V gene lookup returns CDR1 MNHEY and CDR2 SMNVEV (reference sequence). CDR3 residues: CASSPAEGQRYGYTF. The CDR3 DNA reads as TGTGCCAGCAGTCCCGCCGAGGGCCAACGCTATGGCTACACCTTC.

The rearrangement links TRBV19 to TRBJ1-4; TRBD1 aligns across 7 bases. This CDR3 has 16 residues. Losses at the gene ends were 7 bases for V and 7 bases for J; bases not matched to a gene: 15. Germline assignment: CDR1 LNHDA and CDR2 SQIVND (reference sequence). This chain's CDR3 is CASMEVRDSPIEKLFF. DNA of the CDR3: TGTGCCAGTATGGAAGTGCGGGACAGTCCAATTGAAAAACTGTTTTTT.

This chain uses TRBV4-1 with TRBJ2-5; 12 positions match TRBD2. Germline V gene sequence: CDR1 MGHRA, CDR2 YSYEKL. The CDR3 consists of 15 residues. The ends lost 6 bases at V and 0 bases at J; junction bases unmatched: 2. DNA for the CDR3: TGCGCCAGCAGTCGGACTAGCGGGGACCAAGAGACCCAGTACTTC. The encoded protein is CASSRTSGDQETQYF.